Given below is one TCR beta chain in context. The sample belongs to a study of T cell changes during pregnancy in multiple sclerosis. Germline values: CDR1 SSHAT, CDR2 FNYEAQ (reference sequence). CDR3 length: 16 amino acids. The V gene end was trimmed by 1 base and the J gene end by 4 bases; junction bases not matched to a gene: 8. Method: immunoSEQ multiplex PCR; TCRdb's copy keeps in-frame clones and lacks some. The table shows 55,000 to 70,000 clones, with nearly 90% occurring only once. The chain employs TRBV7-7 and TRBJ2-5; TRBD1 aligns across 8 bases. The receptor's source is a female donor with multiple sclerosis, enrolled in a pregnancy study. The specimen comprised peripheral blood, sampled in the first trimester of pregnancy. The CDR3 loop is CASSLEGQGFSETQYF. For the CDR3, the DNA is TGTGCCAGCAGCTTAGAAGGACAGGGATTTTCAGAGACCCAGTACTTC.